Below are 2 T cell receptor beta chains sequenced from a single sample in a study of T cell repertoires in ileal Crohn's disease. Some clones are missing from TCRdb's copy, which holds only in-frame ones; the method was immunoSEQ multiplex PCR. The table includes 15,000 to 20,000 clones, 85% to 95% detected once. Sequencing input: ileal tissue. All receptors come from an adult with Crohn's disease.

This chain joins TRBV10-3 and TRBJ2-3; tentatively, D is TRBD2 (6 bases). With 9 bases removed from V and 1 base from J, the gap between germline ends came to 11 bases. Germline V gene lookup returns CDR1 ENHRY and CDR2 SYGVKD. The CDR3 is made up of 13 amino acids. The CDR3 loop reads CAITSGGTDTQYF. CDR3 coding DNA: TGTGCCATAACCTCGGGGGGCACAGATACGCAGTATTTT.

The chain employs TRBV5-1 and TRBJ2-5; TRBD2 is a possible D gene (6 bases). Germline-derived CDR1 and CDR2 are SGHRS and YFSETQ. Trimming removed 4 bases from V and 2 bases from J, with 18 bases in between. This CDR3 contains 16 residues. DNA of the CDR3: TGCGCCAGCAGCCCATTGGGTAGCGGAGTACAAGAGACCCAGTACTTC. The encoded protein is CASSPLGSGVQETQYF.